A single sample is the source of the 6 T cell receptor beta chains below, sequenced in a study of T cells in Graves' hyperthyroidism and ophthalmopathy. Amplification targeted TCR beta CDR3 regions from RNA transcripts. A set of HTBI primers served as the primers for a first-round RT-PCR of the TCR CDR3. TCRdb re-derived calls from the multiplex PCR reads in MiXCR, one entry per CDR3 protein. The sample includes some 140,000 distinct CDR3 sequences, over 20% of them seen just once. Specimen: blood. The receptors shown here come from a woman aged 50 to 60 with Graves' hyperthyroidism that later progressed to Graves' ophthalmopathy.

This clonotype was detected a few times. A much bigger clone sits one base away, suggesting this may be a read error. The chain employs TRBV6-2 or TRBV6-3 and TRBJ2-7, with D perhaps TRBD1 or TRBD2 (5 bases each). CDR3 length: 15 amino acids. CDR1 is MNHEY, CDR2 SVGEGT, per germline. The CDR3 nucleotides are TGTGCCAGCAGTTATAAGGAGCCCGGGGCCTACGAGCGGTACTTC. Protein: CASSYKEPGAYERYF.

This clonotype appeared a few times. The CDR3 DNA is TGTGCCAGCACCTCGGCATCGCGGGGAGGGACAGATACGCAGTATTTT. Its translation is CASTSASRGGTDTQYF. This rearrangement joins TRBV7-9 to TRBJ2-3; TRBD2 matches 7 bases. The CDR3 is 16 residues long. The germline V gene encodes CDR1 SEHNR and CDR2 FQNEAQ (reference sequence). With 7 bases clipped from V and 3 bases from J, the junction kept 13 bases outside the gene matches.

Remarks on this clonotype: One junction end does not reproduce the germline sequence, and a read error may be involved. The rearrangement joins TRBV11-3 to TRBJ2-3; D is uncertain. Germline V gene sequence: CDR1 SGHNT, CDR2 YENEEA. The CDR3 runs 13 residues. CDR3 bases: TGTGCCAACAGCTCACATTTCACAGATACGCAGTATTTT. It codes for CANSSHFTDTQYF.

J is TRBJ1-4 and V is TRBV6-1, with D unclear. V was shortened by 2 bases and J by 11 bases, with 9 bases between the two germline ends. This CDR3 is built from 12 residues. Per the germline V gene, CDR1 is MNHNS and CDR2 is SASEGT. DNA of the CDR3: TGTGCCAGCAGTGAACGGGGTCAGAAACTGTTTTTT. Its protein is CASSERGQKLFF.

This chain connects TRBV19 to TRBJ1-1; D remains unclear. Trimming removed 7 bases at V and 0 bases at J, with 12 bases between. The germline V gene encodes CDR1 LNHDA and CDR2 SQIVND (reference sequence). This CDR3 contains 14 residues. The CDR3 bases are TGTGCCAGTAAGATAGGGCGCGTGAACACTGAAGCTTTCTTT. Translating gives CASKIGRVNTEAFF.

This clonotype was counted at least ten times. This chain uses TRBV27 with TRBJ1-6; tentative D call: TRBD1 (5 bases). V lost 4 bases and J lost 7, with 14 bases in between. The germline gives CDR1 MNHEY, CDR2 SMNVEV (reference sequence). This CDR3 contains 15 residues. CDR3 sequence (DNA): TGTGCCAGCAGTTCCCTCCGGGAGGGGAATTCACCCCTCCACTTT. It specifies CASSSLREGNSPLHF.